These 21 T cell receptor beta chains were all obtained from the same sample, sequenced in a study of blood T cell repertoires in COVID-19. The method was immunoSEQ multiplex PCR; TCRdb's version includes in-frame clones alone and lacks a portion of them. The sample contains under 250,000 clones, about nine tenths of which appear only once. Sequencing used peripheral blood. The receptors were sampled from a man aged 25 to 40 with COVID-19, enrolled during active disease.

J is TRBJ2-1 and V is TRBV18; tentatively, D is TRBD2 (6 bases). CDR3 length equals 17 residues. The germline V gene has CDR1 KGHSH and CDR2 LQKENI. V was clipped by 3 bases and J by 5 bases, with 20 bases between them. Written as DNA, the CDR3 is TGTGCCAGCTCACCTTCGGGACTCCCATCCAGCAACAATGAGCAGTTCTTC. This translates into CASSPSGLPSSNNEQFF.

The chain combines TRBV7-9 with TRBJ2-1, with D maybe TRBD2 (5 bases). V gave up 8 bases and J gave up 0 bases, with 14 bases separating them. The CDR3 loop spans 15 amino acids. Germline V gives CDR1 SEHNR, CDR2 FQNEAQ (reference sequence). CDR3 amino acids: CASEPDWSSYNEQFF. The CDR3 region has the DNA TGTGCCAGCGAGCCGGACTGGAGCTCCTACAATGAGCAGTTCTTC.

This chain links TRBV19 with TRBJ1-2, with a weak D call TRBD1 (5 bases). Germline V CDR1 and CDR2: LNHDA, SQIVND (reference sequence). The CDR3 totals 14 residues. The V end was cut by 5 bases, the J end by 8 bases, with 18 bases between. The CDR3 nucleotides are TGTGCCAGTAGTTCAAGGTGGGCAGGGCAAGGCTACACCTTC. It is translated as CASSSRWAGQGYTF.

This clone was observed a single time. The chain joins TRBV18 to TRBJ1-3; D possibly corresponds to TRBD1 (6 bases). V was pared by 8 bases and J by 4 bases, with 12 bases between. CDR3 size: 13 residues. Germline V CDR1 and CDR2: KGHSH, LQKENI. CDR3 DNA sequence: TGTGCCAGCAACCAGGGGACGGGAAACACCATATATTTT. Amino acid sequence: CASNQGTGNTIYF.

This sequence joins TRBV30 and TRBJ2-3; D unresolved. Per germline, CDR1 GTSNPN and CDR2 SVGIG (reference sequence). Between the trimmed V and J ends, which lost 6 bases and 6 bases, there was a span of 7 bases. The CDR3 is 10 residues long. CDR3 sequence (DNA): TGTGCCTGCACGGGTGATACGCAGTATTTT. As protein: CACTGDTQYF.

The chain has TRBV10-3 and TRBJ2-5, with D perhaps matching TRBD2 (6 bases). The germline V gene has CDR1 ENHRY and CDR2 SYGVKD. The CDR3 loop spans 15 amino acids. V lost 4 bases, J lost 2 bases, and 14 bases lay in between. The CDR3 DNA reads TGTGCCATCAGTGGGGACTGGGACCGTCAAGAGACCCAGTACTTC. It specifies CAISGDWDRQETQYF.

The V call is TRBV27, the J call TRBJ1-5; D unclear. The CDR3 runs to 16 residues. Trimming took off 6 bases at V and 0 bases at J, with 15 bases between the two ends. Germline loops: CDR1 MNHEY, CDR2 SMNVEV (reference sequence). In DNA, the CDR3 is TGTGCCAGCAGCGACCCAGCGGGCGGTAGCAATCAGCCCCAGCATTTT. This encodes CASSDPAGGSNQPQHF.

The V gene is TRBV10-1, the J gene TRBJ2-7, with D maybe TRBD2 (6 bases). V lost 11 bases and J 3 bases, leaving 11 bases between the germline ends. Germline V gene lookup returns CDR1 WNHNN and CDR2 SYGVQD (reference sequence). CDR3 length: 11 amino acids. This chain's CDR3 is CAGSGDYEQYF. The CDR3 DNA is TGCGCCGGCTCGGGAGACTACGAGCAGTACTTC.

The chain has TRBV10-3 and TRBJ1-1; TRBD1 might be the D (6 bases). The V gene lost 5 bases and the J gene lost 0 bases, with 13 bases spanning the gap. This CDR3 region has 15 residues. Germline V CDR1 and CDR2: ENHRY, SYGVKD. The CDR3 region has the DNA TGTGCCATCAGTTCCTCCGGGACAATGAACACTGAAGCTTTCTTT. This encodes CAISSSGTMNTEAFF.

This chain uses TRBV28 with TRBJ1-1; the match to TRBD1 covers 8 bases. The CDR3 length is 16 residues. V lost 6 bases, J lost 5 bases, and 14 bases stayed unmatched. Germline assignment: CDR1 MDHEN and CDR2 SYDVKM. The CDR3 region has the DNA TGTGCCAGCAGGGCCGATCGGACAGGGCTTGAGACTGAAGCTTTCTTT. Translating gives CASRADRTGLETEAFF.

The chain couples TRBV3-1 (or the pseudogene TRBV3-2) to TRBJ2-7, with 11 bases aligning to TRBD2. CDR3 length: 16 amino acids. J gave up 2 bases and V 2 bases, and 5 bases lay outside the gene matches. Germline V gene lookup returns CDR1 LGHDT and CDR2 YNNKEL (reference sequence). The CDR3 here is CASSQTFSGGAYEQYF. For the CDR3, the DNA is TGTGCCAGCAGCCAAACATTTAGCGGGGGGGCCTACGAGCAGTACTTC.

The rearrangement links TRBV7-9 to TRBJ1-2; maybe TRBD1 (5 bases). Germline assignment: CDR1 SEHNR and CDR2 FQNEAQ (reference sequence). Trimming removed 1 base at V and 7 bases at J, with 10 bases between. The CDR3 is 13 amino acids. For the CDR3, the DNA is TGTGCCAGCAGCTTAGATGGGACTTCTGGCTACACCTTC. Translated: CASSLDGTSGYTF. Supplemented by reference TRBV7-9 and TRBJ1-2, the full variable domain reads DTGVSQNPRHKITKRGQNVTFRCDPISEHNRLYWYRQTLGQGPEFLTYFQNEAQLEKSRLLSDRFSAERPKGSFSTLEIQRTEQGDSAMYLCASSLDGTSGYTFGSGTRLTVV.

The V gene is TRBV25-1, the J gene TRBJ1-1, with D uncertain. In germline, CDR1 is MGHDK, CDR2 SYGVNS. This CDR3 comprises 13 residues. Trimming pared 3 bases from V and 1 base from J, leaving 6 bases between. CDR3 residues: CASSDNRNTEAFF. The CDR3 coding sequence is TGTGCCAGCAGTGATAACAGGAACACTGAAGCTTTCTTT.

The chain recombines TRBV3-1 (or the pseudogene TRBV3-2) with TRBJ1-4, with D tentatively TRBD1 (6 bases). This CDR3 contains 15 residues. The V end was cut by 3 bases, the J end by 6 bases, with 14 bases between. CDR1 is LGHDT and CDR2 is YNNKEL in the germline V gene (reference sequence). The CDR3 nucleotides read TGTGCCAGCAGCCACCACGGTTCAGGGGATGAAAAACTGTTTTTT. Translated, it gives CASSHHGSGDEKLFF.

The chain recombines TRBV19 with TRBJ2-7, with TRBD2 as a possible D gene (5 bases). Germline CDR1 LNHDA, CDR2 SQIVND (reference sequence). The length of the CDR3 is 15 residues. The V gene lost 5 bases and the J gene lost 4 bases, with 18 bases spanning the gap. The CDR3 DNA sequence: TGTGCCAGTAGTCTCCGGGGTAGCGCGGTGTACGAGCAGTACTTC. Encoded protein: CASSLRGSAVYEQYF.

The chain employs TRBV5-1 and TRBJ2-5; TRBD1 might be the D (5 bases). Germline CDR1 reads SGHRS; CDR2 reads YFSETQ. V was pared by 5 bases and J by 6 bases, with 14 bases between. This CDR3 contains 13 residues. The CDR3 here is CASSYDSMKTQYF. The CDR3 nucleotides are TGCGCCAGCAGTTATGACAGTATGAAGACCCAGTACTTC.

The sample holds one count of this clone. The J gene is TRBJ2-3, the V gene TRBV3-1 (or the pseudogene TRBV3-2), with 11 bases fitting TRBD2. There are 16 residues in the CDR3. The germline gives CDR1 LGHDT, CDR2 YNNKEL (reference sequence). V shed 4 bases, J shed 3 bases, and the junction held 6 bases outside the gene matches. CDR3: CASSRAGLADTDTQYF. The CDR3 DNA reads TGTGCCAGCAGCCGGGCGGGACTAGCGGATACAGATACGCAGTATTTT.

V gene TRBV12-5 combines with J gene TRBJ1-4, with D perhaps matching TRBD1 (5 bases). Per the germline V gene, CDR1 is LGHNT and CDR2 is FRNRAP. V was cut by 10 bases and J by 5 bases, with 14 bases left in between. CDR3 size: 13 residues. The CDR3 loop is CATSGQGNEKLFF. In DNA, the CDR3 is TGTGCTACCTCCGGGCAGGGCAATGAAAAACTGTTTTTT.

The chain links TRBV2 to TRBJ1-2; D unresolved. The CDR3 sequence is 13 residues long. Germline loops: CDR1 SNHLY, CDR2 FYNNEI. V shed 4 bases and J shed 0 bases, with 6 bases lying between them. The CDR3 region has the DNA TGTGCCAGCAGTGTTGAGGCTAACTATGGCTACACCTTC. Translation gives CASSVEANYGYTF.

As concerns this clone: In the same sample, other DNA sequences code for this CDR3. The CDR3 bases are TGTGCCAGCAGCTTAGGAGGCGGGAGTCAGCCCCAGCATTTT. This codes for CASSLGGGSQPQHF. The rearrangement uses TRBV7-2 and TRBJ1-5; D is undetermined. Germline V lookup: CDR1 SGHTA, CDR2 FQGNSA. The CDR3 is made up of 14 amino acids. The ends were cut back, 1 base at V and 6 bases at J, with 10 bases in the middle.

The chain employs TRBV7-2 and TRBJ1-4; 9 bases fit TRBD1. This CDR3 region has 15 residues. Per germline, CDR1 SGHTA and CDR2 FQGNSA. Trimming at V came to 4 bases and at J to 5 bases, leaving 5 bases not matched to a gene. CDR3 sequence reads: CASSSPGTGNEKLFF. The CDR3 DNA is TGTGCCAGCAGCTCGCCCGGGACAGGGAATGAAAAACTGTTTTTT.